This T cell receptor (beta chain) was identified in a study of shared clonotypes between healthy human individuals. Study outcomes and limitations: Clonotype sharing among donors was expected to depend on sequencing depth. In having few donors, the study represented limited genetic and exposure-history diversity.

This CDR3 comprises 13 residues. CDR1 is SGHTA, CDR2 FQGNSA, per germline. V was clipped by 7 bases and J by 7 bases, with 15 bases between them. Each of the donors was a healthy adult who was HIV-negative and had not had a recent acute infection or vaccination. With respect to this clone: Antigen specificity is unknown.

Data came from immunoSEQ multiplex PCR; TCRdb stores just in-frame clones and leaves some out. The sample has over 850,000 clones, approximately 80% seen once. The genes are TRBV7-2 and TRBJ2-3; perhaps TRBD2 as D (6 bases). Sequenced sample: memory CD4+ T cells from PBMCs. Subset in this sample: CD45RA-negative fraction. The origin of this receptor is a young man in good health. Some clones in this sample may be carry-over from other donors' samples. The CDR3 region has the DNA TGTGCCAGCAAGCCCCCCGGGGGAAATACGCAGTATTTT. It specifies CASKPPGGNTQYF.